Detailed here is one T cell receptor beta chain. This sample was included in a study of blood T cell repertoires in COVID-19. Libraries were prepared by immunoSEQ multiplex PCR; TCRdb keeps only in-frame clonotypes and omits some of them. The table records about 350,000 clones, more than 75% of them present only once. The germline CDR1 and CDR2 sequences are MNHGY and SVAAGI. V was clipped by 4 bases and J by 0 bases, with 10 bases between them. The CDR3 totals 15 residues. Sequencing was carried out using peripheral blood. This chain connects TRBV6-9 to TRBJ1-5; D perhaps matches TRBD1 (6 bases). This clonotype originated in a woman aged 18-35 years who had recovered from COVID-19. The DNA for the CDR3 is TGTGCCAGCAGTTTCGGACAGTATAGCAATCAGCCCCAGCATTTT. This translates into CASSFGQYSNQPQHF.